The 32 T cell receptor beta chains given below trace back to one sample, sequenced in a study of T cells in tuberculosis. The data were produced by immunoSEQ multiplex PCR, yet TCRdb's version contains in-frame clones alone and is incomplete. The data contain about 59,000 clones, approximately 81% of them singletons. Cells were sorted from thawed PBMC rested overnight and stained with GMM-loaded CD1B tetramer, viability dye and anti-CD3. The lipid loaded on the CD1B tetramers was C32 glucose monomycolate from Rhodococcus equi. Sequenced: CD1b-GMM tetramer-negative cells sorted from PBMCs. The receptors stem from an adult woman with latent tuberculosis.

Turning to this clone: The sample has other DNA sequences that encode this CDR3 too. The V gene is TRBV7-2, the J gene TRBJ1-1; D is unresolved. CDR1 and CDR2 (germline): SGHTA, FQGNSA. This CDR3 spans 14 amino acids. Trimming cost V 1 base and J 0 bases, with 6 bases left between them. The CDR3 coding sequence is TGTGCCAGCAGCTTAGGCAGGTTGAACACTGAAGCTTTCTTT. It specifies CASSLGRLNTEAFF.

J is TRBJ2-1 and V is TRBV27, with 7 bases matching TRBD2. Germline lookup yields CDR1 MNHEY and CDR2 SMNVEV (reference sequence). The CDR3 has 17 amino acids. V was clipped by 0 bases and J by 1 base; unmatched bases: 6. This CDR3 is CASSLSSRRGSYNEQFF. The CDR3 DNA reads TGTGCCAGCAGTTTATCGTCGCGGCGGGGGTCCTACAATGAGCAGTTCTTC.

The rearrangement links TRBV28 to TRBJ1-2; the D gene is possibly TRBD1 (6 bases). V gave up 4 bases and J gave up 5 bases, with 11 bases separating them. There are 13 residues in the CDR3. CDR1 is MDHEN, CDR2 SYDVKM, per germline. The chain's CDR3 is CASSSQGGYGYTF. Written as DNA, the CDR3 is TGTGCCAGCAGTTCTCAAGGGGGATATGGCTACACCTTC.

The chain is built from TRBV6-5 and TRBJ2-3, with D tentatively TRBD2 (6 bases). The germline V gene has CDR1 MNHEY and CDR2 SVGAGI. The CDR3 has 15 residues. V lost 4 bases to trimming and J lost 1 base, with 12 bases between them. CDR3 residues: CASSSPGLGTDTQYF. The CDR3 DNA is TGTGCCAGCAGTTCCCCGGGACTGGGCACAGATACGCAGTATTTT.

The chain recombines TRBV12-5 with TRBJ2-3; D might be TRBD2 (5 bases). Germline assignment: CDR1 LGHNT and CDR2 FRNRAP. The CDR3 runs 15 residues. The V end lost 5 bases, the J end lost 2 bases, and 14 bases lay between the germline ends. The chain's CDR3 is CASGPPLGLTDTQYF. CDR3 nucleotides: TGTGCTAGTGGTCCCCCCCTCGGACTCACAGATACGCAGTATTTT.

This clone was observed a handful of times. The chain is built from TRBV7-2 and TRBJ2-7, with a weak D call TRBD2 (6 bases). There are 16 residues in the CDR3. The germline V gene has CDR1 SGHTA and CDR2 FQGNSA. Trimming took off 1 base at V and 0 bases at J, with 13 bases between the two ends. In DNA form, the CDR3 reads TGTGCCAGCAGCTTAGTAGGGACTCCTAGCTCCTACGAGCAGTACTTC. It is translated as CASSLVGTPSSYEQYF.

This clone was detected once. The chain combines TRBV28 with TRBJ1-6; 11 bases align to TRBD1. The V and J ends lost 4 bases and 5 bases, in that order; junction bases with no gene match: 7. The CDR3 spans 17 residues. Germline CDR1 reads MDHEN; CDR2 reads SYDVKM. DNA for the CDR3: TGTGCCAGCAGTTCCCATGGGACAGGGGGGAATAATTCACCCCTCCACTTT. This codes for CASSSHGTGGNNSPLHF.

The J gene is TRBJ1-4, the V gene TRBV10-1; D unresolved. The CDR3 runs to 13 residues. Deletions cut 0 bases from V and 8 bases from J, with 7 bases between. CDR1 and CDR2 (germline): WNHNN, SYGVQD (reference sequence). As DNA, the CDR3 is TGCGCCAGCAGTGAGTCGACGAGGGAAAAACTGTTTTTT. This sequence encodes CASSESTREKLFF.

This clone was observed a handful of times. The chain uses TRBV2 and TRBJ2-3; 10 positions agree with TRBD2. From germline, CDR1 is SNHLY and CDR2 FYNNEI. J lost 4 bases, V lost 8 bases, and 12 bases had no gene match. There are 16 residues in the CDR3. CDR3 nucleotides: TGTGCCAGCCAAGGGGGGGCTAGCGGGAGTGCAGATACGCAGTATTTT. It specifies CASQGGASGSADTQYF. Full variable domain (outside the CDR3, taken from reference TRBV2 and TRBJ2-3): EPEVTQTPSHQVTQMGQEVILRCVPISNHLYFYWYRQILGQKVEFLVSFYNNEISEKSEIFDDQFSVERPDGSNFTLKIRSTKLEDSAMYFCASQGGASGSADTQYFGPGTRLTVL.

This chain uses TRBV7-6 with TRBJ2-7, with 7 bases that match TRBD2. Per germline, CDR1 SGHVS and CDR2 FNYEAQ. The CDR3 sequence is 15 residues long. Germline trimming cut 5 bases from V and 3 bases from J; bases unmatched to any gene: 10. The CDR3 DNA reads TGTGCCAGCAGCCGAACGACGGGGAGGGGCTACGAGCAGTACTTC. Translation gives CASSRTTGRGYEQYF. Drawing the rest from reference TRBV7-6 and TRBJ2-7, the complete variable domain is GAGVSQSPRYKVTKRGQDVALRCDPISGHVSLYWYRQALGQGPEFLTYFNYEAQQDKSGLPNDRFSAERPEGSISTLTIQRTEQRDSAMYRCASSRTTGRGYEQYFGPGTRLTVT.

V gene TRBV12-5 combines with J gene TRBJ2-3; 8 bases agree with TRBD1. The CDR3 contains 14 residues. V gave up 2 bases and J gave up 5 bases; unmatched junction bases: 3. The germline gives CDR1 LGHNT, CDR2 FRNRAP. The CDR3 spells CASGLQGAGDTQYF. The CDR3 DNA sequence: TGTGCTAGTGGTTTGCAGGGGGCGGGAGATACGCAGTATTTT.

This clone turned up a few times. The chain has TRBV7-2 and TRBJ2-3; TRBD2 agrees at 12 bases. The junction had 10 bases not matched to a gene; V was cut back by 2 bases and J by 7 bases. Germline CDR1 reads SGHTA; CDR2 reads FQGNSA. CDR3 size: 17 residues. The CDR3: CASSLYPSGGADYTQYF. The DNA for the CDR3 is TGTGCCAGCAGCTTATACCCTAGCGGGGGGGCGGACTATACGCAGTATTTT.

A few counts support this clone. The rearrangement uses TRBV19 and TRBJ1-4, with 8 bases identical to TRBD1. This CDR3 contains 14 residues. Germline CDR1 reads LNHDA; CDR2 reads SQIVND (reference sequence). V shed 5 bases, J shed 7 bases, and the junction held 6 bases outside the gene matches. CDR3 DNA sequence: TGTGCCAGTAGTCTCCCGGGACAGGCTGAAAAACTGTTTTTT. This sequence encodes CASSLPGQAEKLFF.

This clone was seen a single time. The V call is TRBV7-2, the J call TRBJ2-7; possibly TRBD2 for D (6 bases). The V gene lost 5 bases and the J gene lost 5 bases, with 22 bases spanning the gap. From germline, CDR1 is SGHTA and CDR2 FQGNSA. This CDR3 contains 16 residues. In DNA, the CDR3 is TGTGCCAGCAGCACCGGAGGGGCGGGGTCCCCAGACGAGCAGTACTTC. Its translation: CASSTGGAGSPDEQYF.

This sequence joins TRBV4-3 and TRBJ2-7; D not certain. Germline-derived CDR1 and CDR2 are LGHNA and YSLEER. Trimming took 1 base from V and 2 from J, leaving 12 bases between them. CDR3 size: 15 residues. Here the CDR3 DNA reads TGCGCCAGCAGCCAAGCCAGAGGCCTCACCTACGAGCAGTACTTC. Residues: CASSQARGLTYEQYF.

Only one count was recorded for this clone. The chain has TRBV27 and TRBJ2-1; 12 nucleotides agree with TRBD2. V shed 3 bases, J shed 5 bases, and the junction held 5 bases outside the gene matches. The length of the CDR3 is 16 residues. CDR1 and CDR2 (germline): MNHEY, SMNVEV (reference sequence). The CDR3 nucleotides are TGTGCCAGCAGTTTCCTTGCTAGCGGGAGGGACAATGAGCAGTTCTTC. This translates into CASSFLASGRDNEQFF.

The chain combines TRBV6-6 with TRBJ2-1; D is possibly TRBD2 (5 bases). V lost 0 bases and J lost 6, with 9 bases in between. CDR1 and CDR2 (germline): MNHNY, SVGAGI (reference sequence). This CDR3 contains 14 residues. Written as DNA, the CDR3 is TGTGCCAGCAGTTACTCCGGGATCGGCAATGAGCAGTTCTTC. The encoded protein is CASSYSGIGNEQFF.

The J gene is TRBJ1-2, the V gene TRBV18, with 8 bases lining up with TRBD1. J was trimmed by 3 bases and V by 3 bases; bases with no gene match: 9. CDR1 KGHSH and CDR2 LQKENI come from the germline V gene. The CDR3 covers 16 residues. DNA of the CDR3: TGTGCCAGCTCACCTAGGCGGCCGACAGGGGACTATGGCTACACCTTC. It specifies CASSPRRPTGDYGYTF. The whole variable domain, filled in from reference TRBV18 and TRBJ1-2, reads NAGVMQNPRHLVRRRGQEARLRCSPMKGHSHVYWYRQLPEEGLKFMVYLQKENIIDESGMPKERFSAEFPKEGPSILRIQQVVRGDSAAYFCASSPRRPTGDYGYTFGSGTRLTVV.

The J gene is TRBJ1-2, the V gene TRBV18; tentatively, D is TRBD1 (6 bases). Germline values: CDR1 KGHSH, CDR2 LQKENI. CDR3 length: 17 amino acids. Trimming took 4 bases from V and 8 from J, leaving 26 bases between them. CDR3 loop: CASSRPPGQLGSSGYTF. The CDR3 DNA reads as TGTGCCAGCTCACGGCCCCCCGGACAGCTCGGTAGTTCAGGCTACACCTTC.

This chain uses TRBV14 with TRBJ2-7, with TRBD2 matching over 11 bases. The CDR3 contains 15 residues. Germline lookup yields CDR1 SGHDN and CDR2 FVKESK. Trimming took 4 bases from V and 1 from J; bases not matched to a gene: 3. The chain's CDR3 is CASSLRLAGSYEQYF. The CDR3 region has the DNA TGTGCCAGCAGCCTCCGACTAGCGGGGTCCTACGAGCAGTACTTC.

This clone was seen just once. The V gene is TRBV7-9, the J gene TRBJ1-5; TRBD1 matches at 9 bases. This CDR3 region has 13 residues. V lost 4 bases to trimming and J lost 7 bases; unmatched junction nucleotides: 2. Looked up from germline, CDR1 is SEHNR and CDR2 is FQNEAQ (reference sequence). CDR3 nucleotides: TGTGCCAGCAGCTCGACAGGGGGGCAGCCCCAGCATTTT. Its protein is CASSSTGGQPQHF.

The CDR3 loop reads CASSLDGGGGPGETQYF. CDR3 bases: TGTGCCAGCAGCTTAGATGGGGGCGGGGGCCCAGGGGAGACCCAGTACTTC. The J gene is TRBJ2-5, the V gene TRBV11-2, with D possibly matching TRBD2 (7 bases). The V end was cut by 0 bases, the J end by 5 bases, with 19 bases between. The CDR3 length is 17 residues. Germline-derived CDR1 and CDR2 are SGHAT and FQNNGV.

The chain has TRBV5-5 and TRBJ2-3; D unclear. V shed 0 bases and J shed 8 bases, with 7 bases lying between them. Germline V CDR1 and CDR2: SGHKS, YYEKEE (reference sequence). This CDR3 is built from 12 residues. CDR3 loop: CASSLETGTQYF. The CDR3 coding sequence is TGTGCCAGCAGCTTGGAAACCGGTACGCAGTATTTT.

The V call is TRBV28, the J call TRBJ2-1, with 7 bases matching TRBD1. CDR3 length equals 14 residues. Germline CDR1 and CDR2: MDHEN and SYDVKM. V lost 5 bases to trimming and J lost 4 bases; unmatched junction nucleotides: 5. The CDR3 spells CASSTGVPYNEQFF. CDR3 coding DNA: TGTGCCAGCAGTACAGGGGTCCCGTACAATGAGCAGTTCTTC.

V gene TRBV28 combines with J gene TRBJ2-7, with D possibly matching TRBD2 (5 bases). Germline CDR1 and CDR2: MDHEN and SYDVKM. V dropped 3 bases and J dropped 5 bases, with 14 bases sitting between them. The CDR3 is made up of 14 amino acids. CDR3 protein: CASSFPGNRNEQYF. The CDR3 region has the DNA TGTGCCAGCAGTTTTCCGGGGAACCGAAACGAGCAGTACTTC.

The rearrangement links TRBV30 to TRBJ1-3, with 7 bases identical to TRBD1. After removal of 4 bases from V and 0 bases from J, the junction contained 9 bases not matched to a gene. The CDR3 is 16 residues long. Per germline, CDR1 GTSNPN and CDR2 SVGIG (reference sequence). The CDR3 bases are TGTGCCTGGAATGTAGGGGGCTCTACCTCTGGAAACACCATATATTTT. Protein sequence: CAWNVGGSTSGNTIYF.

The genes are TRBV12-5 and TRBJ1-3; D is perhaps TRBD1 (5 bases). CDR3 length: 17 amino acids. Per germline, CDR1 LGHNT and CDR2 FRNRAP. Trimming shortened V by 6 bases and J by 4 bases, and 22 bases separated the two germline ends. The CDR3 DNA is TGTGCTAGTGGGTTCCCGCGGGGGTTGATAGTAGGAAACACCATATATTTT. Protein product: CASGFPRGLIVGNTIYF. The variable domain in full, completed from reference TRBV12-5 and TRBJ1-3, reads DARVTQTPRHKVTEMGQEVTMRCQPILGHNTVFWYRQTMMQGLELLAYFRNRAPLDDSGMPKDRFSAEMPDATLATLKIQPSEPRDSAVYFCASGFPRGLIVGNTIYFGEGSWLTVV.

The V gene is TRBV6-7, the J gene TRBJ2-2; D may be TRBD1 (6 bases). TRBV6-7 is given ORF status, its function remaining uncertain. V was trimmed by 11 bases and J by 4 bases, leaving 14 bases between them. The CDR3 totals 13 residues. CDR3 loop: CAPNRRGTGELFF. The CDR3, as DNA: TGTGCCCCAAACCGCAGGGGCACCGGGGAGCTGTTTTTT.

The chain links TRBV19 to TRBJ2-5; D might be TRBD2 (6 bases). The J call may be wrong; the DNA end is better matched by TRBJ2-7. The germline CDR1 and CDR2 sequences are LNHDA and SQIVND (reference sequence). The CDR3 loop spans 15 amino acids. For the CDR3, the DNA is TGTGCCAGTAGTATAGGGGGCGGGGATTGGTACGAGCAGTACTTC. Encoded protein: CASSIGGGDWYEQYF.

This clone was found once. This chain joins TRBV15 and TRBJ2-5; 15 bases are a match to TRBD2. Germline lookup yields CDR1 LNHNV and CDR2 YYDKDF (reference sequence). V gave up 1 base and J gave up 5 bases; unmatched junction bases: 14. This CDR3 contains 20 residues. The CDR3 region is CATSRGGLAGGPGSWETQYF. The CDR3 coding sequence is TGTGCCACCAGCAGAGGGGGACTAGCGGGGGGCCCGGGCTCGTGGGAGACCCAGTACTTC.

A few counts support this clone. The chain links TRBV29-1 to TRBJ1-2; tentative D call: TRBD1 (6 bases). V was shortened by 0 bases and J by 4 bases, with 18 bases between the two germline ends. Germline V gene sequence: CDR1 SQVTM, CDR2 ANQGSEA. This CDR3 has 16 amino acids. The CDR3 loop reads CSVEDLGQLLSYGYTF. The CDR3 DNA follows: TGCAGCGTTGAAGATCTTGGACAGTTGCTTAGCTATGGCTACACCTTC.

The chain links TRBV5-5 to TRBJ2-2, with 9 bases fitting TRBD2. V gave up 1 base and J gave up 0 bases; unmatched junction bases: 13. The length of the CDR3 is 20 residues. Germline values: CDR1 SGHKS, CDR2 YYEKEE (reference sequence). The CDR3 loop is CASSLRLLGTSLSNTGELFF. The CDR3 nucleotides are TGTGCCAGCAGCTTGCGCTTGCTCGGGACTAGCCTCTCGAACACCGGGGAGCTGTTTTTT.